This T cell receptor beta chain was profiled in a study of cytomegalovirus exposure and HLA in healthy donors. Trimming removed 0 bases from V and 1 base from J, with 13 bases in between. CDR3 size: 16 residues. From germline, CDR1 is SGHDT and CDR2 YYEEEE. A multiplex PCR was run with 60 Vbeta primers and 13 Jbeta primers. Here immunoSEQ multiplex PCR was the method, and the copy in TCRdb shows in-frame clones only, minus some. This table holds approximately 81,000 clones, about 88% found once. Of note for this clone: Its matching antigen is unknown.

Whole-study results and caveats: Specificity for CMV antigens was confirmed in vitro for three of the CMV-associated chains.

The V call is TRBV5-6, the J call TRBJ1-1, with D perhaps TRBD1 (6 bases). Sequencing used PBMCs. The clonotype comes from a woman aged 45-65 years in good health and CMV-seronegative. The CDR3 sequence is CASSLDREIRNTEAFF. CDR3 DNA sequence: TGTGCCAGCAGCTTGGACAGGGAGATCCGGAACACTGAAGCTTTCTTT.